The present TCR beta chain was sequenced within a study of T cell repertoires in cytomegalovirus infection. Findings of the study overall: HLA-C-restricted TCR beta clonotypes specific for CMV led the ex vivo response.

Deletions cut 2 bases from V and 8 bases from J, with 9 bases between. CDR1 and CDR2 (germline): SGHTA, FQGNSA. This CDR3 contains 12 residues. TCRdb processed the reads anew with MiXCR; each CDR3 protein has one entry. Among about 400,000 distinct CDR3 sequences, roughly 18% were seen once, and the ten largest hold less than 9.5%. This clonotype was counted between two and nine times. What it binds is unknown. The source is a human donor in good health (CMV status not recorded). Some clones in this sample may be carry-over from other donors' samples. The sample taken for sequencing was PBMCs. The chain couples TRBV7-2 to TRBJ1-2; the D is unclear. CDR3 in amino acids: CASSLRGGGYTF. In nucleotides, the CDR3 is TGTGCCAGCAGCTTACGCGGTGGGGGCTACACCTTC.